These T cell receptor beta chains were read from a single sample in a study of shared T cell receptors in the human thymus. Repertoires were generated with immunoSEQ multiplex PCR, while TCRdb's copy carries only in-frame clones and drops some. The sample has under 700,000 clones; about four fifths are singletons. The same sample was also studied in work on human thymus T cells.

Material: thymocytes. The origin of the receptors is a boy less than two years old with a congenital heart defect. The CDR3 runs from the conserved cysteine through the conserved F or W. A D gene is named only where the DNA matches it firmly. Clone size is stated in some rows and not others, as once, few, many or a class when expanded.

>TRBJ2-1|NA|NA|TRBV4-1
CASSQASDLSYNEQFF
TGCGCCAGCAGCCAGGCGAGCGATCTCTCCTACAATGAGCAGTTCTTC
>TRBJ2-7|TRBD2|NA|TRBV27
CASSPGGRVSYEQYF
TGTGCCAGCAGTCCTGGCGGGAGGGTTTCCTACGAGCAGTACTTC
>TRBJ2-7|TRBD1|NA|TRBV19
CASSPRDRDNEQYF
TGTGCCAGTAGTCCCCGGGACAGGGACAACGAGCAGTACTTC
>TRBJ1-3|NA|NA|TRBV4-1
CASSQGPPSGNTIYF
TGCGCCAGCAGCCAAGGGCCGCCCTCTGGAAACACCATATATTTT
>TRBJ1-5|TRBD1|NA|TRBV6-1
CASRTRQGGPQHF
TGTGCCAGCAGAACAAGACAGGGCGGGCCCCAGCATTTT
>TRBJ2-5|TRBD2|NA|TRBV10-3
CAISEEREWGEETQYF
TGTGCCATCAGTGAGGAGCGGGAGTGGGGTGAAGAGACCCAGTACTTC
>TRBJ2-5|TRBD1|NA|TRBV15
CATSRGEGDRGKETQYF
TGTGCCACCAGCAGAGGGGAAGGGGACAGGGGGAAAGAGACCCAGTACTTC
>TRBJ1-1|TRBD1|NA|TRBV5-1
CASRGQGKLNTEAFF
TGCGCCAGCAGGGGACAGGGCAAATTGAACACTGAAGCTTTCTTT
>TRBJ2-7|NA|NA|TRBV6-6
CATWVGAPYEQYF
TGTGCCACCTGGGTAGGGGCCCCCTACGAGCAGTACTTC
>TRBJ2-1|TRBD1|NA|TRBV4-1
CASSQDRVGQGSYNEQFF
TGCGCCAGCAGCCAAGATAGGGTGGGACAGGGATCCTACAATGAGCAGTTCTTC
>TRBJ2-7|TRBD1|NA|TRBV27
CASSKDRGEREQYF
TGTGCCAGCAGCAAAGACAGGGGTGAGCGCGAGCAGTACTTC
>TRBJ2-1|TRBD2|once|TRBV9
CASSSRTSSGEQFF
TGTGCCAGCAGCTCCCGGACTAGCTCCGGTGAGCAGTTCTTC
>TRBJ2-1|NA|NA|TRBV7-3
CASSPRSYAAPLYNEQFF
TGTGCCAGCAGCCCCCGAAGTTACGCGGCTCCTCTCTACAATGAGCAGTTCTTC
>TRBJ2-7|TRBD2|NA|TRBV15
CATSRDLLSGRGPWAYEQYF
TGTGCCACCAGCAGAGACCTTCTTAGCGGGAGGGGCCCATGGGCCTACGAGCAGTACTTC
>TRBJ2-7|TRBD1|once|TRBV28
CASSGRQGKYPYEQYF
TGTGCCAGCAGTGGGCGACAGGGAAAGTATCCCTACGAGCAGTACTTC
>TRBJ1-5|NA|NA|TRBV6-6
CASSYSAGNSNQPQHF
TGTGCCAGCAGTTACTCGGCGGGGAACAGCAATCAGCCCCAGCATTTT
>TRBJ2-6|NA|NA|TRBV4-2
CASSQDRAGVDTGANVLTF
TGTGCCAGCAGCCAAGATCGGGCAGGGGTCGATACTGGGGCCAACGTCCTGACTTTC